The 9 T cell receptor beta chains in this list originate from one sample, sequenced in a study of blood T cell repertoires in COVID-19 (dated by TCRdb to 2020 to 2022). Library method: the immunoSEQ multiplex PCR assay. TCRdb took this table from immuneACCESS and kept in-frame rearrangements with V and J called. Such tables lack part of the clones; where checked against another copy, unresolved V genes explain under half of the gap, and the rest is unexplained. This sample has 180,000 or so clones in its table, and approximately 85% of those were observed once. The top ten constitute roughly 7.7% of the sample. The sequencing sample was made of peripheral blood. Receptors were obtained from a woman aged 60 to 75 with acute or convalescent COVID-19.

The chain couples TRBV20-1 to TRBJ2-3; TRBD2 agrees at 8 bases. CDR1 DFQATT and CDR2 SNEGSKA come from the germline V gene (reference sequence). The CDR3 consists of 14 residues. V dropped 3 bases and J dropped 5; count of bases not matched to a gene: 7. The CDR3 DNA is TGCAGTGCTAGTGGCGGGAGGTCTCGAGATACGCAGTATTTT. Amino acid sequence: CSASGGRSRDTQYF.

The chain uses TRBV6-5 and TRBJ1-6; no clear D gene. The V gene lost 5 bases and the J gene lost 7 bases, with 12 bases spanning the gap. In germline, CDR1 is MNHEY, CDR2 SVGAGI. The length of the CDR3 is 14 residues. CDR3 region: CASSRRQANSPLHF. For the CDR3, the DNA is TGTGCCAGCAGTCGCCGGCAGGCGAATTCACCCCTCCACTTT.

The chain has TRBV6-5 and TRBJ1-1, with a possible D match to TRBD1 (6 bases). The germline V gene has CDR1 MNHEY and CDR2 SVGAGI. V was shortened by 0 bases and J by 5 bases, with 13 bases between the two germline ends. The CDR3 contains 15 residues. For the CDR3, the DNA is TGTGCCAGCAGTTACTCTGGCAGGGGTGGGACTGAAGCTTTCTTT. It codes for CASSYSGRGGTEAFF.

The V and J genes are TRBV6-5 and TRBJ2-5; 8 bases match TRBD2. The germline V gene has CDR1 MNHEY and CDR2 SVGAGI. The CDR3 runs to 13 residues. The junction had 3 bases not matched to a gene; V was cut back by 6 bases and J by 3 bases. Here the CDR3 DNA reads TGTGCCAGCAGGCCAGCGGGAGAAGAGACCCAGTACTTC. Amino acid sequence: CASRPAGEETQYF.

The rearrangement links TRBV9 to TRBJ1-4; weak D call: TRBD1 (6 bases). This CDR3 spans 15 amino acids. Germline CDR1 and CDR2: SGDLS and YYNGEE. Trimming removed 4 bases at V and 3 bases at J, with 13 bases between. The CDR3 DNA follows: TGTGCCAGCAGCAATCCGACAGGCGCTAATGAAAAACTGTTTTTT. Translation: CASSNPTGANEKLFF.

The CDR3: CASSGIWTGAATNEKLFF. The CDR3 nucleotides read TGTGCCAGCAGTGGGATTTGGACAGGGGCTGCAACTAATGAAAAACTGTTTTTT. The chain joins TRBV6-1 to TRBJ1-4; TRBD1 matches at 9 bases. Germline V gene lookup returns CDR1 MNHNS and CDR2 SASEGT. The ends lost 4 bases at V and 0 bases at J; junction bases unmatched: 9. The CDR3 extends over 18 amino acids.

This clone was counted a single time. This chain links TRBV5-6 with TRBJ2-1; 14 bases line up with TRBD2. V shed 4 bases and J 9 bases; nucleotides not matched to a gene: 6. The CDR3 is 15 residues long. Germline V gene data show CDR1 as SGHDT and CDR2 as YYEEEE. The CDR3 sequence is CASSKGLAGVVEQFF. The CDR3 DNA reads as TGTGCCAGCAGCAAGGGACTAGCGGGAGTTGTTGAGCAGTTCTTC.

V and J are TRBV6-1 and TRBJ2-5, with 9 bases matching TRBD2. The J segment lost 5 bases and the V segment lost 0 bases, leaving 10 bases of the junction unmatched. Germline-derived CDR1 and CDR2 are MNHNS and SASEGT. The CDR3 length is 17 residues. In DNA, the CDR3 is TGTGCCAGCAGTGAAGCGGCGGGAGGGGGCCATTTGGAGACCCAGTACTTC. Encoded protein: CASSEAAGGGHLETQYF.

The chain carries TRBV5-4 and TRBJ2-5; the match to TRBD2 covers 12 bases. Trimming at V came to 4 bases and at J to 5 bases, leaving 6 bases not matched to a gene. Germline V gives CDR1 SGHNT, CDR2 YYREEE (reference sequence). The CDR3 extends over 15 amino acids. In DNA, the CDR3 is TGTGCCAGCAGCCCCCTAGCGGGAGGGAGGGAGACCCAGTACTTC. Its translation: CASSPLAGGRETQYF.